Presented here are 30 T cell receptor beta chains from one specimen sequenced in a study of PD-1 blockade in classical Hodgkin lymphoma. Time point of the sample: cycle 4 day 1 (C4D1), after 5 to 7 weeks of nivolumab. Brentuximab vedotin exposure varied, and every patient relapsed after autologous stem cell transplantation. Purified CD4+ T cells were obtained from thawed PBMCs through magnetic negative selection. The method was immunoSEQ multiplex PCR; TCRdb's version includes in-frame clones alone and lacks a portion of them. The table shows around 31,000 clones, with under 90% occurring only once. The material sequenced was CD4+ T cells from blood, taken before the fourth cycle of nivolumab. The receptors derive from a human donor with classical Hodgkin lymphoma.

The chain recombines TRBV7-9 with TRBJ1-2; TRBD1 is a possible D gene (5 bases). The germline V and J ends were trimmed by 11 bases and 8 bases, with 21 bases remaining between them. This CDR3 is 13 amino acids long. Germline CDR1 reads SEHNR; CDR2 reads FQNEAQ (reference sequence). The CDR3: CAGSTGTESGYTF. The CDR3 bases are TGTGCCGGATCAACCGGGACGGAATCAGGCTACACCTTC.

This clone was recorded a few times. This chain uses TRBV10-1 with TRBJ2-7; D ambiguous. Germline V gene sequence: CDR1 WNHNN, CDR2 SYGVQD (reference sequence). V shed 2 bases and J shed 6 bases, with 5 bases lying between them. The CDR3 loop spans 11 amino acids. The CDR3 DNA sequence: TGCGCCAGCAGTGAGGGACCCGAGCAGTACTTC. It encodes CASSEGPEQYF.

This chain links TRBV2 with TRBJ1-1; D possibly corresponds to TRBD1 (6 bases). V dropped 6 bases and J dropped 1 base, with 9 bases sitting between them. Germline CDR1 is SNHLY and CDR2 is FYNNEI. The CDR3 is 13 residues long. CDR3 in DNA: TGTGCCAGCAGAAGGACAGCGAACACTGAAGCTTTCTTT. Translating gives CASRRTANTEAFF.

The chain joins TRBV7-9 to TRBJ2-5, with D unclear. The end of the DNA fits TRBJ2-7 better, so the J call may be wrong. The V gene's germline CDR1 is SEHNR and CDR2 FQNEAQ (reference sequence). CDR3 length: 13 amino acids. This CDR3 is CASSLKSSYEQYF. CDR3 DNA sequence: TGTGCCAGCAGCTTAAAGTCTTCCTACGAGCAGTACTTC.

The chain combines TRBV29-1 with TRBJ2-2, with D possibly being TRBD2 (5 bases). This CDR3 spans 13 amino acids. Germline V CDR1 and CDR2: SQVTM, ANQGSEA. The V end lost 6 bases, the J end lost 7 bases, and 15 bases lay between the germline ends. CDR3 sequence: CSVSFSGIGELFF. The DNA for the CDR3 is TGCAGCGTCTCGTTCTCGGGGATCGGGGAGCTGTTTTTT.

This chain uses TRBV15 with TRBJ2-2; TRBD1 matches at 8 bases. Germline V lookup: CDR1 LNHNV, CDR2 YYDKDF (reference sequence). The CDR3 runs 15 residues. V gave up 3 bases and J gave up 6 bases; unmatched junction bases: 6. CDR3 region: CATSSPDRAAGELFF. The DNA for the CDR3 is TGTGCCACCAGCAGCCCGGACAGGGCGGCCGGGGAGCTGTTTTTT.

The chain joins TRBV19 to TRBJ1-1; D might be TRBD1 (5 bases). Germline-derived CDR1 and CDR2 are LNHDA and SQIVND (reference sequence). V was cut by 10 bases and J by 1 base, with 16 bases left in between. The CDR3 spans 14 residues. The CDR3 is CATKSGGKNTEAFF. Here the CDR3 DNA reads TGTGCCACAAAGAGCGGGGGGAAGAACACTGAAGCTTTCTTT.

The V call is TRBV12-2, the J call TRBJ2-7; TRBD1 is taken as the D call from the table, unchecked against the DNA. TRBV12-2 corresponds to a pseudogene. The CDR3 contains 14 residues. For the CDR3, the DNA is TGTGCAAGTCGCCCCCGGACAGGGAGATACGAGCAGTACTTC. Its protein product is CASRPRTGRYEQYF.

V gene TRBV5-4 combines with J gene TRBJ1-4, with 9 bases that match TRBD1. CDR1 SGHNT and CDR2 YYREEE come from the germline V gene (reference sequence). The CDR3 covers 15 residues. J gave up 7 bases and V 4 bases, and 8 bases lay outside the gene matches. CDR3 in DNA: TGTGCCAGCAGCCCACAGGGGGCACAGTTTGAAAAACTGTTTTTT. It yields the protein CASSPQGAQFEKLFF.

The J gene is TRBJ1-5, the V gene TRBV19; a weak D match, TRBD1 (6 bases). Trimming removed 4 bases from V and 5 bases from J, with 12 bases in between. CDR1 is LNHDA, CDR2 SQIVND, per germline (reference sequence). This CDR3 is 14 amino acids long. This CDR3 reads CASSTDRFHQPQHF. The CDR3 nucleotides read TGTGCCAGTAGTACCGACAGGTTTCATCAGCCCCAGCATTTT.

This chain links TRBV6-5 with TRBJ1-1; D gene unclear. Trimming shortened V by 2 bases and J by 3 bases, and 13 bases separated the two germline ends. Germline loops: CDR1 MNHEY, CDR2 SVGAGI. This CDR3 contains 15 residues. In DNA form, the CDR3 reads TGTGCCAGCAGTTACGTACGCCTTTTTCACACTGAAGCTTTCTTT. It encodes CASSYVRLFHTEAFF.

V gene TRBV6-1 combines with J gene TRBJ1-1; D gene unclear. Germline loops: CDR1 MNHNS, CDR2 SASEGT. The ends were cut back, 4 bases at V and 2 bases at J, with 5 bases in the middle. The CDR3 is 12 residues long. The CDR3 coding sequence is TGTGCCAGCAGTGCGGGAAACACTGAAGCTTTCTTT. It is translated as CASSAGNTEAFF.

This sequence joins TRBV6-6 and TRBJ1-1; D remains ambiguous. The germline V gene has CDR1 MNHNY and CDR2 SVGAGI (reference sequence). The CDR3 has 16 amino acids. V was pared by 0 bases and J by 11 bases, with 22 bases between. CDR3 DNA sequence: TGTGCCAGCAGTTACTCGATTTTAATAAGGGTTTGGGCGGCTTTCTTT. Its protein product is CASSYSILIRVWAAFF.

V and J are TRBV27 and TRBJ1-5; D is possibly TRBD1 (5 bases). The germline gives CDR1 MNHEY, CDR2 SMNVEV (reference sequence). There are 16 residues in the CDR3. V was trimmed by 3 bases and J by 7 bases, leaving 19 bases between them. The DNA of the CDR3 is TGTGCCAGCAGTTTTGGGTGGCAGGGTAGGTCCCAGCCCCAGCATTTT. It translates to CASSFGWQGRSQPQHF.

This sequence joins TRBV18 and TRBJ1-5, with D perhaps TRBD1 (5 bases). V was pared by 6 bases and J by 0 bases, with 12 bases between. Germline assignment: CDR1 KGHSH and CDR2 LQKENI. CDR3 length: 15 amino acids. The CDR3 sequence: CASSYLQDSNQPQHF. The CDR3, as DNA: TGTGCCAGCTCCTATCTACAGGATAGCAATCAGCCCCAGCATTTT.

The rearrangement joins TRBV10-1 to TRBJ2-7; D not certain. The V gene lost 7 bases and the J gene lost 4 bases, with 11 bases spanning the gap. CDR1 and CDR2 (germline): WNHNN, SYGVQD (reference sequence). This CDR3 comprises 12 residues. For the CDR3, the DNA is TGCGCCAGCATCCCAGACACGTACGAGCAGTACTTC. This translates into CASIPDTYEQYF.

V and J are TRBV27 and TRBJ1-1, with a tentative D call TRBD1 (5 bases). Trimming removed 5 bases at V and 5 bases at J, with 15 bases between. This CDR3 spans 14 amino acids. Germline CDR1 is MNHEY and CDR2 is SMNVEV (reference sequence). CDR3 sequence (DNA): TGTGCCAGCAGTCTCAGGGCCGCTGGGACTGAAGCTTTCTTT. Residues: CASSLRAAGTEAFF.

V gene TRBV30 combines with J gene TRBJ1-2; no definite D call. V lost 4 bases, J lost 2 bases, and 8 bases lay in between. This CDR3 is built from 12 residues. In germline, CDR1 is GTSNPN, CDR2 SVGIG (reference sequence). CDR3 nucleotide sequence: TGTGCCTGGACCGCTACGAACTATGGCTACACCTTC. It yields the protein CAWTATNYGYTF.

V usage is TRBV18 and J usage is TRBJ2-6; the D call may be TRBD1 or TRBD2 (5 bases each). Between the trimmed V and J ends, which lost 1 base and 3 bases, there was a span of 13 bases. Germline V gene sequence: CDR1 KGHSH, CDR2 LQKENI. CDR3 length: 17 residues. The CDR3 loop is CASSPLFGALGANVLTF. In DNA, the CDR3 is TGTGCCAGCTCACCACTTTTCGGGGCGCTTGGGGCCAACGTCCTGACTTTC.

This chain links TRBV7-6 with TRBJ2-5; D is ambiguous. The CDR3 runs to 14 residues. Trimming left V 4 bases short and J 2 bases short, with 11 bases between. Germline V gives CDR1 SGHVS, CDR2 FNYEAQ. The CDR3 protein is CASSSRAVQETQYF. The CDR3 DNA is TGTGCCAGCAGCTCGCGAGCCGTACAAGAGACCCAGTACTTC.

The CDR3 region is CASSLEGTGVDEQYF. CDR3 in DNA: TGCGCCAGCAGCTTGGAAGGGACAGGGGTCGACGAGCAGTACTTC. The chain links TRBV5-1 to TRBJ2-7; 10 nucleotides line up with TRBD1. With V trimmed by 0 bases and J by 5 bases, 5 bases remained unmatched. Germline V gene lookup returns CDR1 SGHRS and CDR2 YFSETQ. The CDR3 is 15 residues long.

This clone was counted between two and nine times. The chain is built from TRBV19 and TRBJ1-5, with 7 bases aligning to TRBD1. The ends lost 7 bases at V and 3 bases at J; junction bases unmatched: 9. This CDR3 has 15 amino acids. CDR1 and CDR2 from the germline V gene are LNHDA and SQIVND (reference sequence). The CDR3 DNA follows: TGTGCCAGTACCCCCGGGACAGCCTTCAATCAGCCCCAGCATTTT. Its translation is CASTPGTAFNQPQHF.

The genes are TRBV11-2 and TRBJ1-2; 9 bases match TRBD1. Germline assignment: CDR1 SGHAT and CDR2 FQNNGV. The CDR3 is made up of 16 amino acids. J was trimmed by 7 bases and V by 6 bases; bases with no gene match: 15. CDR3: CASRSTGGREMRGYTF. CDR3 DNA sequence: TGTGCCAGCAGATCGACAGGGGGTAGGGAAATGCGTGGCTACACCTTC.

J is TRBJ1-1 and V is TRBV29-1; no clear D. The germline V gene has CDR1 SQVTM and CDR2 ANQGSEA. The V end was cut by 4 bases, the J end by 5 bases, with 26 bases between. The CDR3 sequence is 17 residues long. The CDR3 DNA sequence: TGCAGCGTTGCCTCCCCCTTTGTGCGACAAGGATGGACTGAAGCTTTCTTT. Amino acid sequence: CSVASPFVRQGWTEAFF.

CDR3 residues: CAWGSAGRTDTQYF. The CDR3 region has the DNA TGTGCCTGGGGTAGTGCGGGGCGCACAGATACGCAGTATTTT. This chain links TRBV30 with TRBJ2-3; TRBD2 might be the D (6 bases). CDR3 length: 14 amino acids. Germline V gives CDR1 GTSNPN, CDR2 SVGIG (reference sequence). V was clipped by 5 bases and J by 1 base, with 13 bases between them.

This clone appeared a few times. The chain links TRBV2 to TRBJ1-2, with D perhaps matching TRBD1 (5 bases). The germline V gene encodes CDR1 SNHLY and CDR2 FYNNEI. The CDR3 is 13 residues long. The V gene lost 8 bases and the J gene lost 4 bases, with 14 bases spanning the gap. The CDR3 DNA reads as TGTGCCAGCGCCAAGGGGCAGGCCTATGGCTACACCTTC. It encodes CASAKGQAYGYTF.

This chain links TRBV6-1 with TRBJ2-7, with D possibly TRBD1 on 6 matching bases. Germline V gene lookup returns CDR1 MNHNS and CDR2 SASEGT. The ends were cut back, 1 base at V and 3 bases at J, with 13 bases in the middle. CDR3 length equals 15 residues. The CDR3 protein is CASSEGGQGFYEQYF. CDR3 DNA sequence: TGTGCCAGCAGTGAAGGGGGGCAGGGGTTCTACGAGCAGTACTTC.

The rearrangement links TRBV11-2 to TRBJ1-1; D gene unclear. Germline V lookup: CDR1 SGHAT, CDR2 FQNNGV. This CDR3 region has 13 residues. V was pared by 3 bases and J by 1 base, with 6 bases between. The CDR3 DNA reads TGTGCCAGCAGCTTTCGGGCGAACACTGAAGCTTTCTTT. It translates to CASSFRANTEAFF.

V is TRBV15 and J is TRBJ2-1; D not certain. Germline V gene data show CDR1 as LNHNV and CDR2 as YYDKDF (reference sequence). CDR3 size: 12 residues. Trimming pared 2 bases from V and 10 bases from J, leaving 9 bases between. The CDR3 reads CATSRYSFEQFF. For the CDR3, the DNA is TGTGCCACCAGCAGATATAGTTTCGAGCAGTTCTTC.

CDR3 in DNA: TGTGCCAGCAGCTTGCTGAACACCGGGGAGCTGTTTTTT. Translated, it gives CASSLLNTGELFF. The rearrangement links TRBV5-4 to TRBJ2-2; D is ambiguous. The CDR3 length is 13 residues. From germline, CDR1 is SGHNT and CDR2 YYREEE (reference sequence). Trimming shortened V by 1 base and J by 1 base, and 2 bases separated the two germline ends.